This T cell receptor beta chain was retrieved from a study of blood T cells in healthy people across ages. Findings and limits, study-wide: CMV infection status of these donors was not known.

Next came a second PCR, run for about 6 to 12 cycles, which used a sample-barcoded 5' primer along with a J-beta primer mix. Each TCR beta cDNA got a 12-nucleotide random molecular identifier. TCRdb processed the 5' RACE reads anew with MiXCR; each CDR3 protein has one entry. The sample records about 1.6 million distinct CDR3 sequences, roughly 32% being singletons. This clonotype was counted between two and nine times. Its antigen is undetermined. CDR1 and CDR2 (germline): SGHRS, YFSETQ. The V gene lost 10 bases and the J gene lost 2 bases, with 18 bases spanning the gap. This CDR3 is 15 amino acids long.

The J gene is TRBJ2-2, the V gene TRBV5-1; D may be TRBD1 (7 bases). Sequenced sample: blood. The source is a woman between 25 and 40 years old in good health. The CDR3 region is CAGGFDRANTGELFF. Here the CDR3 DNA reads TGCGCCGGAGGGTTCGACAGGGCTAACACCGGGGAGCTGTTTTTT.